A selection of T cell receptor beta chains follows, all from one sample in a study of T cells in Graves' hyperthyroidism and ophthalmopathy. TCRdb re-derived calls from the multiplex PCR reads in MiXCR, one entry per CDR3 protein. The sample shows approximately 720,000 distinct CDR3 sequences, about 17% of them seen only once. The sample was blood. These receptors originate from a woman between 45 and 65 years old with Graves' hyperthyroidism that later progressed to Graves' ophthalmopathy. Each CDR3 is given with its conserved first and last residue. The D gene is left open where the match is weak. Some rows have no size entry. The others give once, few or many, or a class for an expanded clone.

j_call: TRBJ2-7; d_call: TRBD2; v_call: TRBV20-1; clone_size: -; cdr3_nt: TGCAGTGCCGCGGGGGTCAGCGAGTACGAGCAGTACTTC; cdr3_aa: CSAAGVSEYEQYF
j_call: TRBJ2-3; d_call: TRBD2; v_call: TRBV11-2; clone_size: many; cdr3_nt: TGTGCCAGCAGTCCACTAGCGGGGGGCACGACAGATACGCAGTATTTT; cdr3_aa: CASSPLAGGTTDTQYF
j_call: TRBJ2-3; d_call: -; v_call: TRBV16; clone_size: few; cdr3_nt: TGTGCCAGCAGCCAACCTCGGGCGGCCAGTCTAGACACAGATACGCAGTATTTT; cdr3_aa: CASSQPRAASLDTDTQYF
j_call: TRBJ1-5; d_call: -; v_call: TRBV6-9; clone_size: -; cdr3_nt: TGTGCCAGCAGTTACACACTCGGGCCCCAGCATTTT; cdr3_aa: CASSYTLGPQHF
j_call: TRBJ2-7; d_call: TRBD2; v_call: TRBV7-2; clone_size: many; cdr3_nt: TGTGCCAGCAGCGTAATAGCGGGGGGCTCCTACGAGCAGTACTTC; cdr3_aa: CASSVIAGGSYEQYF
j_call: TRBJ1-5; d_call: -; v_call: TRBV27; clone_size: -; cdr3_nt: TGTGCCAGCAGTGACCCGGACGGGGGCAGCAATCAGCCCCAGCATTTT; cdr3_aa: CASSDPDGGSNQPQHF
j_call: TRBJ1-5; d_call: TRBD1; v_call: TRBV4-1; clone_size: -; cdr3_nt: TGCGCCAGCAGCCGAGGGACAGATCAGCTCTACAATCAGCCCCAGCATTTT; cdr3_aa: CASSRGTDQLYNQPQHF
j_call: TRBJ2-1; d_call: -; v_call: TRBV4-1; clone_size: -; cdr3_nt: TGCGCCAGCAGCCAAGCTTATCGGCGGTTCTTC; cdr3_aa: CASSQAYRRFF
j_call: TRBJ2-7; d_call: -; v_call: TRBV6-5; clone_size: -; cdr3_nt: TGTGCCAGCAGTTACTCGGGCACCTCCTACGAGCAGTACTTC; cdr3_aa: CASSYSGTSYEQYF
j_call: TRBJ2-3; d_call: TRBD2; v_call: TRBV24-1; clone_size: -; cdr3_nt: TGTGCCACCAGCCCTCGGGGGAGGGCAGATACGCAGTATTTT; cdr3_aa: CATSPRGRADTQYF
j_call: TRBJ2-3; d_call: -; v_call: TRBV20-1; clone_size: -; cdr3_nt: TGCAGTGCTTTTAGAACTAGCACAGATACGCAGTATTTT; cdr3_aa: CSAFRTSTDTQYF
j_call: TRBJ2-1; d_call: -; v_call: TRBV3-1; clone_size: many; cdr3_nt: TGTGCCAGCAGCCAAGATATCCGGAATGAGCAGTTCTTC; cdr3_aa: CASSQDIRNEQFF
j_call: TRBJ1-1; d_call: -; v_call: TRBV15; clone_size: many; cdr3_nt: TGTGCCACCAGGGCAACTAAAAACACTGAAGCTTTCTTT; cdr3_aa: CATRATKNTEAFF
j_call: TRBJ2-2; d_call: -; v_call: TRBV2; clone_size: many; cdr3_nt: TGTGCCAGCAGTGAGAGTTACACCGGGGAGCTGTTTTTT; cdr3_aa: CASSESYTGELFF
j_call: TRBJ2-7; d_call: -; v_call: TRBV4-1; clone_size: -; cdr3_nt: TGCGCCAGCAGCCAGAGAACAAACGAGCAGTACTTC; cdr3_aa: CASSQRTNEQYF
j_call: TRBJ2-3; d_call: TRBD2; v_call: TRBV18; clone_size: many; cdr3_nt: TGTGCCAGCTCAACCGCCGGGGGGGCAGCAGATACGCAGTATTTT; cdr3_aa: CASSTAGGAADTQYF
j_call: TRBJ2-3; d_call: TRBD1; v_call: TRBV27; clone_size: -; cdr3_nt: TGTGCCAGCAGACCGACAGGGGATACGCAGTATTTT; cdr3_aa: CASRPTGDTQYF
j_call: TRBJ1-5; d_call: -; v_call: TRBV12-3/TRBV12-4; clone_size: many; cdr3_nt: TGTGCCAGCAGGAGAACGAGCAGTCAGGGTCAGCCCCAGCATTTT; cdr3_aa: CASRRTSSQGQPQHF
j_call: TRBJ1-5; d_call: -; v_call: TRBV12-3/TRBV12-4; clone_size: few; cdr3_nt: TGTGCCAGCACCACAAGGGGGGTCGGCAATCAGCCCCAGCATTTT; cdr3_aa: CASTTRGVGNQPQHF
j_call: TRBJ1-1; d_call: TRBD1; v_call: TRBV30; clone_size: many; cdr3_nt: TGTGCCTGGGGCAGGGGGCGAATCACTGAAGCTTTCTTT; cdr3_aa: CAWGRGRITEAFF
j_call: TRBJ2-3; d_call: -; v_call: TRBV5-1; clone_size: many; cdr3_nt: TGCGCCAGCAGCTTTGGTCCGGGGACCGATACGCAGTATTTT; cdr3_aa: CASSFGPGTDTQYF
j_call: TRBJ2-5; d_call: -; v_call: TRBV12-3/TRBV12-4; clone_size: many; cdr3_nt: TGTGCCAGCAGTTTCTGGGCAGAGACCCAGTACTTC; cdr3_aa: CASSFWAETQYF